This T cell receptor beta chain was recorded in a study of cytomegalovirus exposure and HLA in healthy donors (dated by TCRdb to 2017 to 2019). Regarding the complete study: An earlier analysis of 587 of the donors reported over 250 Gb of sequence data and about 120 million unique TCR beta sequences obtained from about 170 million T cells. On average, roughly 200,000 unique TCR beta nucleotide sequences were sequenced per donor among several hundred genotyped donors of the cohort, with roughly 18% of those sequences being non-productive. An early release covering 550 to 700 HLA-typed donors comprised approximately 290 gigabases of sequencing data and approximately 85 million unique TCR sequences. A later genetic analysis used genome-wide SNP genotypes for 398 of the 666 donors, treating that subset as a discovery cohort. The study aimed to test whether signatures of past pathogen exposure could be identified by cataloging public T cell receptors. A separate validation cohort of roughly 130 different subjects was used in addition to the 666-subject first cohort. Using immunosequencing, the study profiled T cell repertoires from about 650 subjects and related those repertoires to cytomegalovirus serostatus. HLA typing included class I and class II loci at four-digit resolution. Typing coverage varied by locus: about 620-630 donors for A, B, C, DRB1 and DQB1; roughly 520 for DQA1; nearly 610 for DPA1; approximately 450 for DPB1. To decide whether each TCR beta V gene segment behaved as functional or pseudogenic, an earlier analysis of some 540 of the donors relied on high-throughput TCR beta sequencing. Of the roughly 400 genotyped donors, roughly 85% fell in the genetic ancestry cluster associated with self-reported Caucasian donors. In the later analysis, no new phenotypic data were used to find candidate immune exposures; instead, reliance was placed on TCR beta sequences and their occurrence across donors. To study patterns of TCR occurrence, a later analysis re-analyzed previously published TCR beta repertoires from just over 650 donors and added high-resolution HLA genotyping. All discovery cohort repertoires had been generated using a single sequencing platform. Donor age, sex, ethnicity and CMV serostatus were compiled together with the repertoire data. Roughly 5 DR-DQ haplotypes were handled as single units for association and clustering, since linkage in the cohort was strong. To predict cytomegalovirus infection status, the study brought together high-throughput TCR immunosequencing, statistical association of individual TCRs with disease status, and machine learning.

The cohort consisted of approximately 690 healthy bone marrow donors. All cohort members were sampled while nominally healthy, although unrecorded immune exposures were likely present. The donor was CMV seropositive and belonged to the group of over 250 seropositive cohort members. Each donor provided a peripheral blood sample, and peripheral blood mononuclear cells were used for TCR beta sequencing. The Qiagen DNeasy Blood Extraction Kit was used to extract genomic DNA from the blood cell samples. The germline V gene gives CDR1 as SNHLY and CDR2 as FYNNEI. Including cysteine and phenylalanine, the CDR3 has 14 amino acids. Kept here is only the CDR3 DNA, which spans 42 bases and is read in frame from base 1. The junction shows trimming of 8 bases on V and 9 bases on J, plus 22 bases between the germline ends. To note about this clone: Its antigen target is currently unknown. Nothing much larger sits one base from this clone, and base qualities are not available.

Libraries were built with the immunoSEQ multiplex PCR assay. A mixture of 60 forward primers for TCR Vbeta segments and 13 reverse primers for TCR Jbeta segments was used in the multiplex PCR. Amplification of the CDR3 region of rearranged TCR beta genes was performed with a multiplex PCR assay on genomic DNA. The amplified TCR beta libraries were sequenced on the Illumina HiSeq System as 87-base-pair reads. On the authors' methods: Across the 670 or so repertoires, a later analysis counted 80 million or so unique TCR beta chains, around 11 million of which were shared by at least two donors. To remove PCR and sequencing errors, raw reads were error-corrected and collapsed into unique sequences using a nearest-neighbor algorithm that merged closely related sequences. To assign V, D and J gene segments, CDR3 sequences were aligned to IMGT reference sequences. For a sequence to be retained, at least a six-nucleotide match to both a V gene segment and a J gene segment was required. A rearrangement counted as productive if the CDR3 had no stop codons and remained in frame with V and J, and every other rearrangement counted as non-productive. CDR3 was defined according to IMGT convention as the region running from the second conserved V-encoded cysteine to the conserved J-encoded phenylalanine. Sequences without an unambiguous match to a single V gene segment were excluded from the earlier analysis of approximately 600 of the donors. In an earlier analysis of 587 of the donors, V segments were called functional above 56.7% productive rearrangements and were called segregating when the between-donor standard deviation exceeded 5%. A statistical classification framework was developed to diagnose cytomegalovirus status using the catalog of TCR beta chain sequences. V and J gene assignment, in a later analysis, came from comparing TCR nucleotide sequences with IMGT/GENE-DB human TR gene sequences. The TCRdist pipeline was used in a later analysis to assign CDR3 sequences and most-parsimonious VDJ recombination scenarios. In a later analysis, every TCR beta chain was defined by the combination of its CDR3 amino acid sequence and its V-gene family, and reads without a unique V-gene family were dropped. In a later analysis, a few hundred highly shared, low-generation-probability nucleotide sequences were removed to address suspected cross-contamination and a sequencing artifact. In a later analysis, a clonal expansion index for each public chain was calculated from normalized within-repertoire ranks of inferred template counts. A later analysis computed generation probabilities with a VDJ recombination model fitted to out-of-frame rearrangements, and checked the results against IGoR. A later analysis scored TCR-TCR, TCR-HLA and TCR-CMV co-occurrence with hypergeometric tests, applying a repertoire-size bias correction to TCR pairs. A later analysis estimated false discovery rates by permuting HLA or CMV assignments 20 times. A later analysis grouped co-occurring TCRs with DBSCAN, adding TCRdist sequence similarity when clustering within HLA-allele-positive subsets. For co-occurrence clustering, repertoires with fewer than 30,000 or more than 120,000 public chains were excluded, along with four to six repertoires with anomalous nucleotide sharing. TCRdb provides this immuneACCESS table in a form limited to in-frame rearrangements. Some clones are lacking; in checked studies, under half of them reflect an unresolved V gene, and why the rest are absent is not known. V and J calls and clone size follow that table, whereas D and trimming were derived from the DNA. This sample lists about 160,000 clones; 60% to 85% were detected once. The ten largest clonotypes hold approximately 13% of the sample.

General conclusions and limits of the study: The sequencing pipeline was judged likely to have produced a cluster of highly shared sequence variants as a technical artifact. A later analysis found that HLA-associated TCR beta chains were more clonally expanded and had lower generation probabilities than equally common non-associated chains. The 87-base-pair reads could not distinguish some IMGT-functional V segments, including TRBV6-2 and TRBV6-3, so those segments were excluded. A further reported finding was that TCR beta sequences accurately predicted the HLA-A and HLA-B alleles for most subjects in the first cohort. HLA typing was unavailable for some donors at each locus, so association tests used only the typed subset. According to a later analysis, parvovirus B19, influenza, CMV and Epstein-Barr virus appeared linked to several top co-occurrence clusters. Because counts were too low, about 17 rarely observed V segments, including chromosome 9 orphons, were excluded from the earlier analysis of a few hundred of the donors. A later genetic analysis reported fewer N-insertions in productive TCRs among donors in an Asian-associated ancestry cluster than the roughly 690-donor mean. A later analysis found that TCR association rates varied across HLA loci, with DRB1 alleles showing the most associated TCRs and HLA-C alleles the fewest. Across donors, most TCR sequences were observed very rarely, whereas some public TCRs were present in many individuals. A later analysis found that most CMV-associated TCR beta chains appeared HLA-restricted, with HLA associations seemingly driven largely by CMV exposure. In this cohort, only TCR beta chains were sequenced, and detectable features were limited by the absence of alpha or paired-chain data. The presence/absence analyses assumed that sequencing depth was roughly uniform across donors, and that assumption may not be true. Specific HLA alleles were associated with 18,000 or so TCR beta sequences at a false discovery rate of 0.05 in a later analysis. A few of the identified cytomegalovirus-associated TCR beta chains were confirmed in vitro to be specific for cytomegalovirus antigens. For the cohort, immune exposure information was limited to CMV serostatus. When HLA alleles, especially DR and DQ, strongly co-occurred, attributing TCR associations to individual alleles was difficult. It was suggested by the authors that the approach could potentially be generalized to other disease states and immunological phenotypes. Linkage disequilibrium might explain the correlated functional status among segregating V segments, but an unknown experimental factor could not be excluded. Cytomegalovirus status was reported to be diagnosed by the classifier with high specificity and sensitivity in both the original and validation cohorts. In an earlier analysis of fewer than 750 of the donors, most TCR beta V segments were observed in productive rearrangements about 87% or about 30% of the time, broadly matching IMGT annotations. A later genetic analysis associated a missense DCLRE1C variant with V-gene and J-gene trimming of TCR beta chains, and an independent cohort replicated the association. The study listed 164 TCR beta chains as associated with cytomegalovirus.

The chain is assembled from TRBV2 and TRBJ2-5; TRBD2 is a weak D gene call, 7 bases matching. Sequenced: PBMCs. The clonotype was recovered from a man between 35 and 55 years old in good health and CMV-seropositive. The CDR3 protein sequence reads: CASRGGTPHGAQYF. In nucleotides, the sequence is TGTGCCAGCCGGGGAGGGACACCTCATGGGGCCCAGTACTTC.